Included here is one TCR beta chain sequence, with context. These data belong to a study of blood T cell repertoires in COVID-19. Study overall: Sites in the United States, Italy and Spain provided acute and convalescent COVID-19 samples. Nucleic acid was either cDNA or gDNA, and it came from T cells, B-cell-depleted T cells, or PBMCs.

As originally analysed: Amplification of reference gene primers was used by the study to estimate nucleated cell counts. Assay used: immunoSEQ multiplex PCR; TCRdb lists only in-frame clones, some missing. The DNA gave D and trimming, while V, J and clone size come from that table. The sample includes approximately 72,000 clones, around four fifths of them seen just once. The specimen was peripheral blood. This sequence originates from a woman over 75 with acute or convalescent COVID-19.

CDR3 coding DNA: TGTGCCAGCAGGACAGGGGGGCACAATGAGCAGTTCTTC. Its translation is CASRTGGHNEQFF. The chain employs TRBV12-3 or TRBV12-4 and TRBJ2-1; 9 nucleotides align to TRBD1. The CDR3 sequence is 13 residues long. V lost 6 bases to trimming and J lost 5 bases; unmatched junction nucleotides: 2.